This entry concerns a single T cell receptor beta chain. This CDR3 contains 13 residues. The ends were cut back, 0 bases at V and 3 bases at J, with 6 bases in the middle. Germline values: CDR1 MGHDK, CDR2 SYGVNS. The data originate from a study of blood T cell repertoires in COVID-19. TCRdb's copy holds only in-frame clones and misses some; the assay was immunoSEQ multiplex PCR. Of some 260,000 clones listed, roughly 84% were seen once; the top ten hold roughly 3%. The J gene is TRBJ2-7, the V gene TRBV25-1; D is ambiguous. The TCR comes from a woman between 18 and 30 years old with acute or convalescent COVID-19. Material for sequencing was peripheral blood. CDR3 sequence: CASSEYGRYEQYF. CDR3 DNA: TGTGCCAGCAGTGAATATGGCCGCTACGAGCAGTACTTC.